This TCR beta chain was identified during a study of early T cells in non-severe SARS-CoV-2 infection. Study-wide results and limits: The matching step, a VDJdb search, favored anti-spike CD8 responses and missed private and CD4 specificities.

Using its own MiXCR run on the 5' RACE reads, TCRdb lists one record per CDR3 protein. This table holds 75,000 to 90,000 distinct CDR3 sequences, around 9.3% found once. This clonotype was counted only a few times. Its target is unknown. CDR3 length: 14 amino acids. The ends were cut back, 0 bases at V and 5 bases at J, with 10 bases in the middle. Germline V gene sequence: CDR1 LGHDT, CDR2 YNNKEL (reference sequence). Sequencing used whole blood, obtained at baseline. The chain uses TRBV3-1 and TRBJ2-5, with D tentatively TRBD1 (6 bases). The source of this sequence is an adult who was a healthcare worker with PCR-confirmed SARS-CoV-2 infection or an uninfected control (not recorded which). The CDR3 DNA is TGTGCCAGCAGCCAAGACTTGAGGGGGGAGACCCAGTACTTC. Amino acid sequence: CASSQDLRGETQYF.